This TCR beta chain originates from a study of blood T cell repertoires in COVID-19. At the level of the study: Sources were T cells, B-cell-depleted T cells, or PBMCs; the material itself was cDNA or gDNA.

The CDR3 is 16 amino acids. V was pared by 7 bases and J by 5 bases, with 8 bases of the junction left unmatched. The germline V gene encodes CDR1 SNHLY and CDR2 FYNNEI. As originally analysed: Amplifying reference gene primers gave estimates of nucleated cell counts. The repertoire was sequenced with immunoSEQ multiplex PCR; TCRdb's copy has only in-frame clones and lacks some. Clone size and the V and J calls come from that table; the DNA yielded D and trimming. The sample lists about 280,000 clones, 85% occurring once. The specimen sequenced was peripheral blood. The receptor was derived from a human donor in a cohort sampled during active COVID-19. The chain carries TRBV2 and TRBJ2-1, with TRBD2 identical over 13 bases. CDR3 coding DNA: TGTGCCAGCAATTCGGGACTAGCGGGATCCAACAATGAGCAGTTCTTC. Translated, it gives CASNSGLAGSNNEQFF. Based on the CDR3 plus reference TRBV2 and TRBJ2-1, the full variable domain is EPEVTQTPSHQVTQMGQEVILRCVPISNHLYFYWYRQILGQKVEFLVSFYNNEISEKSEIFDDQFSVERPDGSNFTLKIRSTKLEDSAMYFCASNSGLAGSNNEQFFGPGTRLTVL.